Below are 8 T cell receptor beta chains sequenced from a single sample in a study of patients and donors after allogeneic stem cell transplantation. MiXCR was run by TCRdb on the RT-PCR reads, yielding one entry per CDR3 protein. Among approximately 160,000 distinct CDR3 sequences listed, about 29% were seen once. The sequenced sample consisted of blood, either unsorted or a sorted T cell fraction (not recorded which). These receptor sequences come from a human donor who was either an allogeneic HSCT recipient or a stem cell or donor lymphocyte infusion donor (not recorded which). It is not recorded whose cells these are; they may come from a transplant donor.

The rearrangement uses TRBV29-1 and TRBJ2-7; 12 nucleotides agree with TRBD1. Germline V CDR1 and CDR2: SQVTM, ANQGSEA. The CDR3 sequence is 13 residues long. V lost 7 bases to trimming and J lost 4 bases; unmatched junction nucleotides: 5. CDR3 nucleotide sequence: TGCAGCGCAGGGACAGGGGGCAGTTACGAGCAGTACTTC. This encodes CSAGTGGSYEQYF.

This clonotype was observed a handful of times. This chain uses TRBV4-3 with TRBJ1-3; 9 bases are shared with TRBD1. Trimming took 0 bases from V and 2 from J; bases not matched to a gene: 11. The CDR3 is 19 amino acids. Germline V lookup: CDR1 LGHNA, CDR2 YSLEER. CDR3 in DNA: TGCGCCAGCAGCCAAGAGGGGCCGGGACAGGGAGGCCCTGGAAACACCATATATTTT. Protein: CASSQEGPGQGGPGNTIYF.

This clonotype was picked up a small number of times. The chain's CDR3 is CASSLWEAKNIQYF. The CDR3 DNA reads as TGTGCCAGCAGTTTATGGGAAGCCAAAAACATTCAGTACTTC. This chain uses TRBV12-3 or TRBV12-4 with TRBJ2-4; D is ambiguous. The CDR3 has 14 amino acids. Trimming removed 2 bases at V and 0 bases at J, with 5 bases between.

The chain employs TRBV20-1 and TRBJ1-2, with D perhaps TRBD1 (5 bases). Germline V gene data show CDR1 as DFQATT and CDR2 as SNEGSKA (reference sequence). V lost 1 base, J lost 2 bases, and 8 bases lay in between. The CDR3 extends over 13 amino acids. The CDR3 protein is CSARGQSNYGYTF. The DNA for the CDR3 is TGCAGTGCTAGAGGACAGAGCAACTATGGCTACACCTTC.

V gene TRBV4-3 combines with J gene TRBJ2-1, with D uncertain. Germline V gene data show CDR1 as LGHNA and CDR2 as YSLEER. The CDR3 consists of 12 residues. Trimming took off 2 bases at V and 5 bases at J, with 4 bases between the two ends. In nucleotides, the CDR3 is TGCGCCAGCAGCCAAAGGAACAATGAGCAGTTCTTC. This codes for CASSQRNNEQFF.

This clonotype was recorded many times. The genes are TRBV29-1 and TRBJ1-1; D gene uncertain. Germline values: CDR1 SQVTM, CDR2 ANQGSEA. Trimming left V 6 bases short and J 4 bases short, with 18 bases between. CDR3 length: 14 amino acids. This CDR3 is CSVVLKTRSTEAFF. The CDR3 DNA is TGCAGCGTGGTCCTTAAGACCCGAAGCACTGAAGCTTTCTTT.

The CDR3 DNA reads as TGCAGCGTTCTTTGGCGGAGAAGTGATACGCAGTATTTT. Its protein is CSVLWRRSDTQYF. The gene calls are TRBV29-1 and TRBJ2-3; D not resolved. Looked up from germline, CDR1 is SQVTM and CDR2 is ANQGSEA. With 5 bases removed from V and 6 bases from J, the gap between germline ends came to 15 bases. The CDR3 runs 13 residues.

Only one count was recorded for this clonotype. The chain links TRBV6-2 or TRBV6-3 to TRBJ2-1; D unresolved. There are 13 residues in the CDR3. The germline gives CDR1 MNHEY, CDR2 SVGEGT. V shed 8 bases and J shed 3 bases, with 11 bases lying between them. Here the CDR3 reads CASRQSNYNEQFF. In DNA, the CDR3 is TGTGCCAGCCGTCAGTCAAACTACAATGAGCAGTTCTTC.